The following is a T cell receptor (beta chain) sequence with its context. Its specificity is not known. The data stem from a study of Ad26.COV2.S vaccination and SARS-CoV-2 variants. Overall study: It was the COV1001 Ad26.COV2.S trial arm that included the donor. Participants got Ad26.COV2.S intramuscularly, once or twice 56 days apart. General observations from the study: Assessments of TCR breadth and depth may have underestimated the total T cell responses.

The V gene lost 4 bases and the J gene lost 1 base, with 13 bases spanning the gap. The CDR3 has 15 residues. CDR1 and CDR2 from the germline V gene are SEHNR and FQNEAQ (reference sequence). Generated by immunoSEQ multiplex PCR, the TCRdb table keeps only in-frame clones and is missing some. Seen here are hundreds of thousands of clones, 90% observed once, and the top ten hold 9% to 15%. The treatment was: 19 received Ad26.COV2.S at low or high dose, single or two shots; about 5 received placebo; per-sample allocation not given. Following the first vaccine or placebo injection, samples were taken on day 63. An adult of 18-55 years in Boston served as donor.

This receptor was identified in a person between 18 and 65 years old who received the Ad26.COV2.S COVID-19 vaccine or a placebo. Here the sequenced sample was peripheral blood, taken in a trial of Ad26.COV2.S vaccine versus placebo. The chain links TRBV7-9 to TRBJ1-1; a possible D gene is TRBD1 (5 bases). CDR3 in amino acids: CASSSSGRGNTEAFF. CDR3 coding DNA: TGTGCCAGCAGCTCCTCAGGGAGGGGGAACACTGAAGCTTTCTTT.